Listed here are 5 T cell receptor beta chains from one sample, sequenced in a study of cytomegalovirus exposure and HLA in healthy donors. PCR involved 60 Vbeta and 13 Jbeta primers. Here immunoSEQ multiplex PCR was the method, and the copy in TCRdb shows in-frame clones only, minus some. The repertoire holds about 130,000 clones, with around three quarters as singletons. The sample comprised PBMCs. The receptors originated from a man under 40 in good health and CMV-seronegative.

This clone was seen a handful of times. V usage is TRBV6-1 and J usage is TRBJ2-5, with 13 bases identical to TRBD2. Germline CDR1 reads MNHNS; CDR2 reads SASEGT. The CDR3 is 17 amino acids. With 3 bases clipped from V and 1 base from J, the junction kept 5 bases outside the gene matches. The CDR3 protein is CASSEMGLAGTQETQYF. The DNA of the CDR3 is TGTGCCAGCAGTGAGATGGGACTAGCGGGGACCCAAGAGACCCAGTACTTC.

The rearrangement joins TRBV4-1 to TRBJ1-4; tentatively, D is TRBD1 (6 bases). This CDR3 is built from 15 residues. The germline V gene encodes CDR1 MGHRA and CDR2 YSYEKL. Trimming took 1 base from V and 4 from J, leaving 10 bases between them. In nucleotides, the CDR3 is TGCGCCAGCAGCCAAGCCGGGACACGTAATGAAAAACTGTTTTTT. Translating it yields CASSQAGTRNEKLFF.

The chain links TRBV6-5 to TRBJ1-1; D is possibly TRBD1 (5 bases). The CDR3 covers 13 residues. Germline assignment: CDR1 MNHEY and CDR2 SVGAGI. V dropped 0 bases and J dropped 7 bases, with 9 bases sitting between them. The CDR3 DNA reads TGTGCCAGCAGTTACTCGGGGCAGGGTGAAGCTTTCTTT. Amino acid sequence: CASSYSGQGEAFF.

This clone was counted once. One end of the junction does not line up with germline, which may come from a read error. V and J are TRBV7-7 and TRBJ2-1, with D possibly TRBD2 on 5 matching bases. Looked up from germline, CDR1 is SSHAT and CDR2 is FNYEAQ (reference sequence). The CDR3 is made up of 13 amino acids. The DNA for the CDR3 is TGTGCTAGCAGCGGCGGGCTGGGGAATGAGCAGTTCTTC. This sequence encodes CASSGGLGNEQFF.

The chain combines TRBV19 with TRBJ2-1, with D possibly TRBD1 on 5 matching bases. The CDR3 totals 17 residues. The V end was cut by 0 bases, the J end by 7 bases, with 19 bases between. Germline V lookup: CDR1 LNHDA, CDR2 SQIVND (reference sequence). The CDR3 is CASSIDRVGRARNEQFF. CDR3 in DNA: TGTGCCAGTAGTATAGATCGGGTGGGCAGGGCGAGAAATGAGCAGTTCTTC. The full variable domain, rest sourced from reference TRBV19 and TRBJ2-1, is DGGITQSPKYLFRKEGQNVTLSCEQNLNHDAMYWYRQDPGQGLRLIYYSQIVNDFQKGDIAEGYSVSREKKESFPLTVTSAQKNPTAFYLCASSIDRVGRARNEQFFGPGTRLTVL.